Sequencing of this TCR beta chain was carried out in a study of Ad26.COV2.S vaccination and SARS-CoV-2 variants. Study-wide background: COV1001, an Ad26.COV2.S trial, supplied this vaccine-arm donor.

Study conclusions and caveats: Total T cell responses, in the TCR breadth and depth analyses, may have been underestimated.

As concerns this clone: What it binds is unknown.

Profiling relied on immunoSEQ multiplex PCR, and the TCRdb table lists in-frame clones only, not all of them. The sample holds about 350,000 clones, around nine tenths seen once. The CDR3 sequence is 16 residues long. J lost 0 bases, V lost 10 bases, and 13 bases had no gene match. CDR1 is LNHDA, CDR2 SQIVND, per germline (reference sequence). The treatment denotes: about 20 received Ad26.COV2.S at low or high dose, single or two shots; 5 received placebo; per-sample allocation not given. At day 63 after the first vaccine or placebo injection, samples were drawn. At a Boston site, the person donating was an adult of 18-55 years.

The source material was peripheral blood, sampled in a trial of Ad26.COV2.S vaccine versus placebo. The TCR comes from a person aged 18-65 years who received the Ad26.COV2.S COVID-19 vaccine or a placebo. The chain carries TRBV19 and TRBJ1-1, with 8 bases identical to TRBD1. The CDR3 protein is CATADRWTGMNTEAFF. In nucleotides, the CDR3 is TGTGCCACCGCAGACCGATGGACAGGGATGAACACTGAAGCTTTCTTT.